This TCR beta chain was profiled in a study of T cell responses to AZD1222 COVID-19 vaccine. The CDR3 is 15 residues long. Germline V lookup: CDR1 LGHDT, CDR2 YNNKEL (reference sequence). V lost 1 base and J 2 bases, leaving 9 bases between the germline ends. Clones were read by immunoSEQ multiplex PCR, and TCRdb kept only the in-frame ones, dropping some. Here the sample spans 130,000 to 150,000 clones, 85% to 95% being singletons. The material was peripheral blood, obtained after recovery from COVID-19. The J gene is TRBJ1-5, the V gene TRBV3-1 (or the pseudogene TRBV3-2); D not certain. This clonotype was sampled from an adult who had recovered from COVID-19. The CDR3 coding sequence is TGTGCCAGCAGCCAAGGGGGTCTTGGCAATCAGCCCCAGCATTTT. Translation gives CASSQGGLGNQPQHF.